These 27 T cell receptor beta chains were sequenced from one sample in a study of radiotherapy plus CTLA-4 blockade in lung cancer. TCRdb keeps only in-frame clones here, not all; method: immunoSEQ multiplex PCR. The table lists 55,000 to 65,000 clones, approximately 79% of them singletons. The sample in question was peripheral blood, obtained from a patient treated with radiotherapy plus ipilimumab. These receptors originate from a human donor with non-small cell lung cancer who had a complete response to radiotherapy plus ipilimumab.

The chain has TRBV4-1 and TRBJ1-5; D gene unclear. The V gene's germline CDR1 is MGHRA and CDR2 YSYEKL. The CDR3 has 16 residues. Trimming pared 1 base from V and 1 base from J, leaving 11 bases between. The CDR3 DNA reads as TGCGCCAGCAGCCAAGCCGCACTTTTAAGCAATCAGCCCCAGCATTTT. Its translation is CASSQAALLSNQPQHF.

This clone occurred a few times. The V gene is TRBV28, the J gene TRBJ2-1, with 7 bases matching TRBD2. CDR1 MDHEN and CDR2 SYDVKM come from the germline V gene. The J segment lost 10 bases and the V segment lost 8 bases, leaving 14 bases of the junction unmatched. This CDR3 region has 14 residues. The CDR3 DNA reads TGTGCCAGCTTCCCCGGGAGGTCCGTCGTCGAGCAGTTCTTC. Protein product: CASFPGRSVVEQFF.

Regarding this clone: Sequence at one end of the junction differs from germline and may be a read error. The genes are TRBV7-9 and TRBJ1-5, with TRBD1 matching over 7 bases. The CDR3 loop spans 14 amino acids. Germline V gene lookup returns CDR1 SEHNR and CDR2 FQNEAQ (reference sequence). The CDR3 is CASSQEGGHQPQHF. The CDR3 region has the DNA TGCGCCAGCAGCCAAGAAGGGGGCCATCAGCCCCAGCATTTT.

This chain connects TRBV19 to TRBJ1-3; the D is unclear. Germline values: CDR1 LNHDA, CDR2 SQIVND (reference sequence). Trimming cost V 5 bases and J 0 bases, with 8 bases left between them. The CDR3 spans 14 residues. The CDR3 region is CASSRAGSGNTIYF. The CDR3 DNA is TGTGCCAGTAGTCGGGCGGGCTCTGGAAACACCATATATTTT.

This clone was detected only once. This chain joins TRBV7-6 and TRBJ2-5, with TRBD1 as a possible D gene (6 bases). The V gene lost 1 base and the J gene lost 5 bases, with 17 bases spanning the gap. The germline V gene has CDR1 SGHVS and CDR2 FNYEAQ. The CDR3 has 16 amino acids. Written as DNA, the CDR3 is TGTGCCAGCAGCTTAGATAGCAGGGGACATCAGGAGACCCAGTACTTC. It translates to CASSLDSRGHQETQYF.

In DNA, the CDR3 is TGTGCCAGCAGTTTAGGTCGGGGTACAGCCAAAAACATTCAGTACTTC. It encodes CASSLGRGTAKNIQYF. This chain joins TRBV28 and TRBJ2-4; D is perhaps TRBD2 (5 bases). The V end was cut by 2 bases, the J end by 0 bases, with 11 bases between. The germline gives CDR1 MDHEN, CDR2 SYDVKM. The CDR3 extends over 16 amino acids.

The chain links TRBV6-1 to TRBJ1-2; 11 bases are shared with TRBD1. This CDR3 contains 14 residues. The V segment lost 6 bases and the J segment 2 bases; nucleotides outside the gene matches: 2. Germline V gene data show CDR1 as MNHNS and CDR2 as SASEGT. This CDR3 is CASRDRGRNYGYTF. CDR3 in DNA: TGTGCCAGCAGGGACAGGGGGCGCAACTATGGCTACACCTTC.

The chain employs TRBV6-5 and TRBJ2-3; D is perhaps TRBD2 (5 bases). V was clipped by 6 bases and J by 6 bases, with 19 bases between them. The CDR3 spans 15 residues. Germline CDR1 and CDR2: MNHEY and SVGAGI. Here the CDR3 reads CASSRTGILSDTQYF. The CDR3 nucleotides are TGTGCCAGCAGCCGGACGGGGATCCTGTCGGATACGCAGTATTTT.

The V gene is TRBV6-1, the J gene TRBJ1-4; 7 nucleotides align to TRBD1. The CDR3 runs to 15 residues. Trimming cost V 10 bases and J 7 bases; bases outside gene matches: 15. Germline values: CDR1 MNHNS, CDR2 SASEGT. CDR3 protein: CATRGEERGREKLFF. CDR3 nucleotides: TGTGCCACCAGGGGGGAGGAAAGGGGCCGTGAAAAACTGTTTTTT.

The J gene is TRBJ1-2, the V gene TRBV28; no reliable D call. The CDR3 runs to 12 residues. Trimming pared 2 bases from V and 8 bases from J, leaving 9 bases between. Per the germline V gene, CDR1 is MDHEN and CDR2 is SYDVKM. The CDR3: CASSLQTGGYTF. The CDR3 DNA sequence: TGTGCCAGCAGTTTACAAACGGGGGGCTACACCTTC.

The V and J genes are TRBV6-5 and TRBJ2-1; TRBD2 aligns across 8 bases. The V and J ends lost 2 bases and 2 bases, in that order; junction bases with no gene match: 5. The CDR3 has 16 residues. CDR1 and CDR2 (germline): MNHEY, SVGAGI. CDR3 coding DNA: TGTGCCAGCAGTTACGGCTGGCGGGGGGCCTACAATGAGCAGTTCTTC. This codes for CASSYGWRGAYNEQFF.

This clone occurred a few times. The chain combines TRBV19 with TRBJ1-5; D is unresolved. V lost 5 bases and J lost 3, with 8 bases in between. This CDR3 spans 13 amino acids. Per germline, CDR1 LNHDA and CDR2 SQIVND (reference sequence). CDR3 DNA: TGTGCCAGTAGTCTCGTACTCAATCAGCCCCAGCATTTT. This translates into CASSLVLNQPQHF.

J is TRBJ2-2 and V is TRBV27, with 12 bases fitting TRBD2. In germline, CDR1 is MNHEY, CDR2 SMNVEV (reference sequence). Trimming at V came to 2 bases and at J to 8 bases, leaving 6 bases not matched to a gene. The CDR3 contains 16 residues. The CDR3, as DNA: TGTGCCAGCAGTTTACTACTAGCGGGGGGCAAGGGGGAGCTGTTTTTT. This gives the protein CASSLLLAGGKGELFF.

This clone turned up a few times. The chain carries TRBV6-6 and TRBJ1-4, with 8 bases aligning to TRBD1. V trimming: 6 bases; J trimming: 8 bases; junction bases outside the gene matches: 14. The CDR3 spans 16 residues. The V gene's germline CDR1 is MNHNY and CDR2 SVGAGI (reference sequence). The DNA of the CDR3 is TGTGCCAGCAGCCACCCGGGACAGGTTATGGGGGAAAAACTGTTTTTT. Protein sequence: CASSHPGQVMGEKLFF.

The chain recombines TRBV7-9 with TRBJ1-1, with D possibly being TRBD1 (5 bases). V lost 8 bases to trimming and J lost 0 bases, with 10 bases between them. The CDR3 contains 13 residues. Germline CDR1 is SEHNR and CDR2 is FQNEAQ (reference sequence). The CDR3 is CASDTQVNTEAFF. In nucleotides, the CDR3 is TGTGCCAGCGACACACAGGTGAACACTGAAGCTTTCTTT.

The V and J genes are TRBV27 and TRBJ1-4; maybe TRBD1 (5 bases). Trimming stripped 7 bases from V and 7 bases from J, with 22 bases between. CDR1 is MNHEY and CDR2 is SMNVEV in the germline V gene (reference sequence). The CDR3 sequence is 16 residues long. The CDR3 spells CASTNPRDGRLEKLFF. The CDR3 nucleotides are TGTGCCAGCACCAACCCGCGGGACGGTCGACTTGAAAAACTGTTTTTT. Filled out from reference TRBV27 and TRBJ1-4, the complete variable domain reads EAQVTQNPRYLITVTGKKLTVTCSQNMNHEYMSWYRQDPGLGLRQIYYSMNVEVTDKGDVPEGYKVSRKEKRNFPLILESPSPNQTSLYFCASTNPRDGRLEKLFFGSGTQLSVL.

This clone occurred once. The V call is TRBV5-4, the J call TRBJ1-6; 7 bases line up with TRBD1. Trimming took 0 bases from V and 8 from J; bases not matched to a gene: 2. The CDR3 totals 14 residues. Germline V CDR1 and CDR2: SGHNT, YYREEE (reference sequence). The CDR3 here is CASSLGQGDSPLHF. CDR3 in DNA: TGTGCCAGCAGCTTGGGGCAGGGGGATTCACCCCTCCACTTT.

The chain uses TRBV18 and TRBJ2-5; TRBD1 is a possible D gene (6 bases). The germline V gene has CDR1 KGHSH and CDR2 LQKENI. V lost 0 bases, J lost 5 bases, and 19 bases lay in between. The CDR3 is 17 amino acids. The CDR3 coding sequence is TGTGCCAGCTCACCACCGTCAGGGGCTTTTGGGGTGGAGACCCAGTACTTC. Amino acids: CASSPPSGAFGVETQYF. Full variable domain (rest looked up from reference TRBV18 and TRBJ2-5): NAGVMQNPRHLVRRRGQEARLRCSPMKGHSHVYWYRQLPEEGLKFMVYLQKENIIDESGMPKERFSAEFPKEGPSILRIQQVVRGDSAAYFCASSPPSGAFGVETQYFGPGTRLLVL.

The table lists this clone with a few counts. V and J are TRBV19 and TRBJ2-5; TRBD1 agrees at 7 bases. CDR1 and CDR2 (germline): LNHDA, SQIVND (reference sequence). This CDR3 spans 14 amino acids. J was trimmed by 5 bases and V by 9 bases; bases with no gene match: 12. CDR3 in amino acids: CARDPGTVRETQYF. The CDR3 DNA follows: TGTGCCAGGGATCCCGGGACAGTCCGGGAGACCCAGTACTTC.

This clone occurred once. The V gene is TRBV27, the J gene TRBJ1-1, with D possibly matching TRBD1 (5 bases). The CDR3 runs to 14 residues. CDR1 and CDR2 from the germline V gene are MNHEY and SMNVEV (reference sequence). The ends were cut back, 8 bases at V and 4 bases at J, with 17 bases in the middle. In DNA form, the CDR3 reads TGTGCCAGCCGGCCCGGAGGGGCTAGCACTGAAGCTTTCTTT. It encodes CASRPGGASTEAFF.

This chain uses TRBV27 with TRBJ2-1; D is undetermined. Trimming removed 3 bases from V and 11 bases from J, with 11 bases in between. The CDR3 is 12 residues long. Germline V gene sequence: CDR1 MNHEY, CDR2 SMNVEV (reference sequence). This CDR3 reads CASSLELPQQFF. CDR3 DNA sequence: TGTGCCAGCAGTTTGGAGCTACCCCAGCAGTTCTTC.

The rearrangement uses TRBV5-1 and TRBJ1-2; the D gene is possibly TRBD1 (5 bases). CDR3 length: 15 residues. The V end lost 4 bases, the J end lost 1 base, and 14 bases lay between the germline ends. Germline values: CDR1 SGHRS, CDR2 YFSETQ. The DNA for the CDR3 is TGCGCCAGCAGCCCCCGGCAGGGTCGTAACTATGGCTACACCTTC. Residues: CASSPRQGRNYGYTF.

The chain links TRBV7-2 to TRBJ1-3, with 11 bases lining up with TRBD1. The CDR3 sequence is 15 residues long. CDR1 SGHTA and CDR2 FQGNSA come from the germline V gene. The J segment lost 9 bases and the V segment lost 2 bases, leaving 6 bases of the junction unmatched. In nucleotides, the CDR3 is TGTGCCAGCAGCTTACCCCGGGGACAGGGGGGCACCATATATTTT. Translated, it gives CASSLPRGQGGTIYF.

The CDR3 protein is CASSDASSYNEQFF. The CDR3 DNA sequence: TGCGCCAGCAGTGACGCGAGTTCCTACAATGAGCAGTTCTTC. The chain links TRBV10-1 to TRBJ2-1; no firm D call. V was clipped by 3 bases and J by 1 base, with 7 bases between them. This CDR3 spans 14 amino acids. From germline, CDR1 is WNHNN and CDR2 SYGVQD (reference sequence).

The chain employs TRBV30 and TRBJ1-6; 9 bases fit TRBD1. The CDR3 runs to 14 residues. The V and J ends lost 3 bases and 12 bases, in that order; junction bases with no gene match: 9. Germline V lookup: CDR1 GTSNPN, CDR2 SVGIG (reference sequence). CDR3 amino acids: CAWRKDLTGGPLHF. In DNA form, the CDR3 reads TGTGCCTGGAGAAAAGACTTGACAGGGGGACCCCTCCACTTT.

This sequence joins TRBV5-1 and TRBJ2-5; no firm D call. The J call may be in error: the DNA end matches TRBJ2-7 better. The CDR3 runs to 13 residues. Per the germline V gene, CDR1 is SGHRS and CDR2 is YFSETQ. The chain's CDR3 is CASSLAASYEQYF. Written as DNA, the CDR3 is TGCGCCAGCAGCTTGGCAGCTAGCTACGAGCAGTACTTC.

This chain connects TRBV7-9 to TRBJ2-2; 10 bases map to TRBD2. There are 15 residues in the CDR3. The J segment lost 3 bases and the V segment lost 6 bases, leaving 4 bases of the junction unmatched. Germline CDR1 SEHNR, CDR2 FQNEAQ (reference sequence). DNA for the CDR3: TGTGCCAGCAGGGGAAGCGGGAGGGACACCGGGGAGCTGTTTTTT. This gives the protein CASRGSGRDTGELFF.